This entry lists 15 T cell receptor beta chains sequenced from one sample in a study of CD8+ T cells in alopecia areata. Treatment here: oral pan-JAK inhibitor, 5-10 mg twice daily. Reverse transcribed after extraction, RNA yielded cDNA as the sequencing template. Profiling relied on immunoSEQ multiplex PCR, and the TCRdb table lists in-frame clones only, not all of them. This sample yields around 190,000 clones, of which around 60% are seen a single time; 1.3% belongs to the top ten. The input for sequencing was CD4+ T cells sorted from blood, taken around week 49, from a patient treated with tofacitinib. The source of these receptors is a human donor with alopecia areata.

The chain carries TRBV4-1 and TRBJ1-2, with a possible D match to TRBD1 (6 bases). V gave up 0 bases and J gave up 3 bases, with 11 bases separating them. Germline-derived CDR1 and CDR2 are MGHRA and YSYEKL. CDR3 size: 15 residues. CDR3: CASSQDTAGDYGYTF. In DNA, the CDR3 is TGCGCCAGCAGCCAAGATACGGCAGGGGACTATGGCTACACCTTC.

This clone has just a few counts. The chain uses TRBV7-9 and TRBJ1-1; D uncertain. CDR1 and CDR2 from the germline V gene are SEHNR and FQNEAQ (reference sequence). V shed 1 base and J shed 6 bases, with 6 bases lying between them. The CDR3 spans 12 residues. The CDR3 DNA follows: TGTGCCAGCAGCTTAGTTACCGCTGAAGCTTTCTTT. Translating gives CASSLVTAEAFF.

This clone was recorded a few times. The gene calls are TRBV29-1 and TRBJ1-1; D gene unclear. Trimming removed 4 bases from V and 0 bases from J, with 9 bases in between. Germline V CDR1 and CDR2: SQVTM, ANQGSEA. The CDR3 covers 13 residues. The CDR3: CSVVNLMNTEAFF. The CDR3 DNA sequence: TGCAGCGTTGTGAATTTAATGAACACTGAAGCTTTCTTT.

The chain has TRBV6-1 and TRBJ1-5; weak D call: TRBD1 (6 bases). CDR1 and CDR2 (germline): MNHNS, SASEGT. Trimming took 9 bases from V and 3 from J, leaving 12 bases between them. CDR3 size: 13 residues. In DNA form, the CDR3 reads TGTGCCAGTCACAGGGAGTTCAATCAGCCCCAGCATTTT. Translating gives CASHREFNQPQHF.

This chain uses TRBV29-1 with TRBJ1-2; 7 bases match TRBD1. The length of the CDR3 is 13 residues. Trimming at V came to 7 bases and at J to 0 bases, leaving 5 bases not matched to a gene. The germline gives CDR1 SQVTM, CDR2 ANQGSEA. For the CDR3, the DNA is TGCAGCGCTCTGGACAGGACTAACTATGGCTACACCTTC. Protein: CSALDRTNYGYTF. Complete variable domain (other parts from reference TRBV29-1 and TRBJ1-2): SAVISQKPSRDICQRGTSLTIQCQVDSQVTMMFWYRQQPGQSLTLIATANQGSEATYESGFVIDKFPISRPNLTFSTLTVSNMSPEDSSIYLCSALDRTNYGYTFGSGTRLTVV.

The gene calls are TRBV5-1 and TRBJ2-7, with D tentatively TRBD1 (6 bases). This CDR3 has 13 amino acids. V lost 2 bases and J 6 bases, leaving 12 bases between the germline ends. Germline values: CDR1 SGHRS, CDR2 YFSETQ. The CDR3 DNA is TGCGCCAGCAGCTTTCCCCAGGGGAGCGAGCAGTACTTC. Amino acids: CASSFPQGSEQYF.

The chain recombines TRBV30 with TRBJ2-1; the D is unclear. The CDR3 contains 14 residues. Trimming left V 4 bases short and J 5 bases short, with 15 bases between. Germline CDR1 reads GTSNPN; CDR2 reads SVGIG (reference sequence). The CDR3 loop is CAWTRAPGNNEQFF. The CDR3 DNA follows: TGTGCCTGGACCCGGGCCCCAGGAAACAATGAGCAGTTCTTC.

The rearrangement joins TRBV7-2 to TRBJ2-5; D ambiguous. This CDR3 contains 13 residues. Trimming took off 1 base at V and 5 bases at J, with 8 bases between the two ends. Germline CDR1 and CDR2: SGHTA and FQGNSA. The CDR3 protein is CASSLELSETQYF. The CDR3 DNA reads TGTGCCAGCAGCTTAGAGTTGTCTGAGACCCAGTACTTC.

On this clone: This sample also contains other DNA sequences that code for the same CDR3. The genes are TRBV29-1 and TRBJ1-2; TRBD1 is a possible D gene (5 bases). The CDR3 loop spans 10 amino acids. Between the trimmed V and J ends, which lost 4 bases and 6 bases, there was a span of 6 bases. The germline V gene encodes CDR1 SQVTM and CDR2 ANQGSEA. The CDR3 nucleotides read TGCAGCGTTGCACAGGATGGCTACACCTTC. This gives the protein CSVAQDGYTF.

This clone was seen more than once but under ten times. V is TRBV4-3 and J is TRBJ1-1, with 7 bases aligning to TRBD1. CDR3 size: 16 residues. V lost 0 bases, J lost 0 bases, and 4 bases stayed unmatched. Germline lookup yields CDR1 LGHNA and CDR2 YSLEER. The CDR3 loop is CASSQDFGTVNTEAFF. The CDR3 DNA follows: TGCGCCAGCAGCCAAGATTTCGGGACAGTGAACACTGAAGCTTTCTTT.

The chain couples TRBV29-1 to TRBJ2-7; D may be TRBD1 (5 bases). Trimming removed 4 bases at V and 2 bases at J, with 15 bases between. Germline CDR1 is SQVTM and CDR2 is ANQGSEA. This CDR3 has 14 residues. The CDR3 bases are TGCAGCGTTGCCACAGGTGGAAGAACCTACGAGCAGTACTTC. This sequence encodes CSVATGGRTYEQYF.

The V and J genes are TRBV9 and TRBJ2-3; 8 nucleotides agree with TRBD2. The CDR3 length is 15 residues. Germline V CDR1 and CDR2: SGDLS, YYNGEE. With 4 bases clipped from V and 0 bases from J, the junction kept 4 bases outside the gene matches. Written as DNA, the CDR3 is TGTGCCAGCAGCACTAGCGGCACTAGCACAGATACGCAGTATTTT. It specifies CASSTSGTSTDTQYF.

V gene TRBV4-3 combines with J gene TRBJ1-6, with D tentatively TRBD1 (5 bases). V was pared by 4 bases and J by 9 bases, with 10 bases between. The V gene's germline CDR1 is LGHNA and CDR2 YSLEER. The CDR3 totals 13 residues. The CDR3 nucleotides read TGCGCCAGCAGCCCGTCAGGGACTTCACCCCTCCACTTT. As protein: CASSPSGTSPLHF.

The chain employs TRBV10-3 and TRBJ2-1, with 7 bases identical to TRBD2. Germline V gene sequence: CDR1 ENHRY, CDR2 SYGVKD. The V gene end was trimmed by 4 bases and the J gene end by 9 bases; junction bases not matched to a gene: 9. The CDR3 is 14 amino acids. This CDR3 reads CAISVGGGDAEQFF. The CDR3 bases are TGTGCCATCAGTGTCGGCGGGGGTGATGCTGAGCAGTTCTTC.

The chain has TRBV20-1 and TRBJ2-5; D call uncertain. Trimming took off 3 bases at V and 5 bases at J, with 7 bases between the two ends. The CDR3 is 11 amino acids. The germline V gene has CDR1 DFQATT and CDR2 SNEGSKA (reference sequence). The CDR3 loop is CSASNGETQYF. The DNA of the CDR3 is TGCAGTGCTAGTAATGGGGAGACCCAGTACTTC.